These 10 T cell receptor beta chains were all obtained from the same sample, sequenced in a study of blood T cell repertoires in COVID-19. Assay: immunoSEQ multiplex PCR; the TCRdb copy retains only in-frame clones and omits some. The sample has some 210,000 clones; under 90% are singletons. The sequenced sample was peripheral blood. These receptors originate from a man in his fifties or sixties who had recovered from COVID-19.

The V and J genes are TRBV3-1 (or the pseudogene TRBV3-2) and TRBJ2-5; 11 bases align to TRBD1. There are 14 residues in the CDR3. Germline lookup yields CDR1 LGHDT and CDR2 YNNKEL (reference sequence). Unmatched junction bases numbered 4, after V lost 5 bases and J lost 5 bases. The chain's CDR3 is CASSSDRGLETQYF. CDR3 bases: TGTGCCAGCAGCTCGGACAGGGGGCTGGAGACCCAGTACTTC.

Only one count was recorded for this clone. This rearrangement joins TRBV5-6 to TRBJ1-1; 10 bases are a match to TRBD1. V shed 2 bases, J shed 4 bases, and the junction held 2 bases outside the gene matches. The length of the CDR3 is 14 residues. Per the germline V gene, CDR1 is SGHDT and CDR2 is YYEEEE. In nucleotides, the CDR3 is TGTGCCAGCAGCTTTCGACAGGGGGCCACTGAAGCTTTCTTT. Amino acids: CASSFRQGATEAFF. Using reference TRBV5-6 and TRBJ1-1 for the parts outside the CDR3, the full variable domain is DAGVTQSPTHLIKTRGQQVTLRCSPKSGHDTVSWYQQALGQGPQFIFQYYEEEERQRGNFPDRFSGHQFPNYSSELNVNALLLGDSALYLCASSFRQGATEAFFGQGTRLTVV.

The chain uses TRBV7-2 and TRBJ2-1, with D tentatively TRBD1 (6 bases). Per the germline V gene, CDR1 is SGHTA and CDR2 is FQGNSA. This CDR3 spans 16 amino acids. The V gene lost 4 bases and the J gene lost 0 bases, with 13 bases spanning the gap. The CDR3 DNA reads as TGTGCCAGCAGCTGGGACATAAGCGGCTCCTACAATGAGCAGTTCTTC. This encodes CASSWDISGSYNEQFF.

The chain's CDR3 is CASSAGGPTSGANVLTF. Here the CDR3 DNA reads TGTGCCAGCAGCGCCGGGGGGCCCACCTCTGGGGCCAACGTCCTGACTTTC. The gene calls are TRBV3-1 (or the pseudogene TRBV3-2) and TRBJ2-6; weak D call: TRBD2 (7 bases). The CDR3 extends over 17 amino acids. Trimming took 5 bases from V and 0 from J, leaving 14 bases between them. From germline, CDR1 is LGHDT and CDR2 YNNKEL (reference sequence).

This clone appeared a single time. The gene calls are TRBV9 and TRBJ2-2, with D unclear. The CDR3 runs to 15 residues. Germline lookup yields CDR1 SGDLS and CDR2 YYNGEE. V was trimmed by 3 bases and J by 0 bases, leaving 9 bases between them. The CDR3 DNA is TGTGCCAGCAGCGGAGCGTCGGCGAACACCGGGGAGCTGTTTTTT. This encodes CASSGASANTGELFF.

The gene calls are TRBV28 and TRBJ2-7; possible D gene TRBD1, 5 bases. This CDR3 region has 15 residues. CDR1 and CDR2 from the germline V gene are MDHEN and SYDVKM. Trimming removed 8 bases from V and 2 bases from J, with 19 bases in between. In nucleotides, the CDR3 is TGTGCCAGCGCTCGAGGAACAGGCATCACCTACGAGCAGTACTTC. Translating gives CASARGTGITYEQYF.

V usage is TRBV28 and J usage is TRBJ2-7, with D possibly matching TRBD2 (6 bases). The germline gives CDR1 MDHEN, CDR2 SYDVKM. The CDR3 contains 11 residues. V gave up 7 bases and J gave up 4 bases, with 8 bases separating them. The chain's CDR3 is CASTGVYEQYF. In nucleotides, the CDR3 is TGTGCCAGCACGGGAGTGTACGAGCAGTACTTC.

J is TRBJ2-1 and V is TRBV7-9, with TRBD1 matching over 9 bases. The ends lost 10 bases at V and 10 bases at J; junction bases unmatched: 8. The CDR3 is 12 amino acids. The germline V gene encodes CDR1 SEHNR and CDR2 FQNEAQ (reference sequence). CDR3 sequence: CAIGRTGVEQFF. The CDR3 DNA follows: TGTGCCATCGGGAGGACAGGGGTCGAGCAGTTCTTC.

The rearrangement links TRBV7-8 to TRBJ2-2, with D unresolved. Trimming removed 1 base from V and 2 bases from J, with 8 bases in between. There are 15 residues in the CDR3. Germline V gene sequence: CDR1 SGHVS, CDR2 FQNEAQ. CDR3 DNA: TGTGCCAGCAGCTTAGTCCAACTTAACACCGGGGAGCTGTTTTTT. It codes for CASSLVQLNTGELFF.

V and J are TRBV9 and TRBJ2-1, with TRBD2 as a possible D gene (6 bases). CDR3 length: 13 amino acids. Germline CDR1 and CDR2: SGDLS and YYNGEE. V lost 4 bases and J lost 5, with 10 bases in between. The chain's CDR3 is CASSPGLHNEQFF. CDR3 sequence (DNA): TGTGCCAGCAGCCCGGGACTCCACAATGAGCAGTTCTTC.